A selection of T cell receptor beta chains follows, all from one sample in a study of T cells in localized non-small cell lung cancer. Libraries were prepared by immunoSEQ multiplex PCR; TCRdb keeps only in-frame clonotypes and omits some of them. The table lists more than 45,000 clones, 80% to 85% of them singletons. This specimen was peripheral blood mononuclear cells, taken before any cancer treatment. The receptors here all came from a man aged 35-75 years with stage III lung adenocarcinoma. Each CDR3 is given with its conserved first and last residue. The D gene is left open where the match is weak. Clone sizes are given selectively: once, few, many, or a class where the clone is expanded.

j_gene: TRBJ1-3; abundance: NA; v_gene: TRBV19; d_gene: NA; CDR3aa: CASRITSGNTIYF; CDR3nt: TGTGCCAGTAGAATCACCTCTGGAAACACCATATATTTT
j_gene: TRBJ1-1; abundance: NA; v_gene: TRBV27; d_gene: NA; CDR3aa: CASRYNLNTEAFF; CDR3nt: TGTGCCAGCAGATACAACTTGAACACTGAAGCTTTCTTT
j_gene: TRBJ1-5; abundance: NA; v_gene: TRBV25-1; d_gene: NA; CDR3aa: CASSREGNQPQHF; CDR3nt: TGTGCCAGCAGTAGGGAGGGGAATCAGCCCCAGCATTTT
j_gene: TRBJ2-6; abundance: NA; v_gene: TRBV19; d_gene: NA; CDR3aa: CASAPSQSGANVLTF; CDR3nt: TGTGCCAGTGCGCCTAGCCAGTCTGGGGCCAACGTCCTGACTTTC
j_gene: TRBJ2-2; abundance: NA; v_gene: TRBV30; d_gene: TRBD1; CDR3aa: CAWTTGTGRTGELFF; CDR3nt: TGTGCCTGGACCACCGGGACAGGGCGAACCGGGGAGCTGTTTTTT
j_gene: TRBJ2-1; abundance: few; v_gene: TRBV14; d_gene: NA; CDR3aa: CASSQEGGNGYLYSYNEQFF; CDR3nt: TGTGCCAGCAGCCAAGAGGGTGGGAACGGCTACCTGTACTCCTACAATGAGCAGTTCTTC
j_gene: TRBJ1-5; abundance: few; v_gene: TRBV30; d_gene: TRBD1; CDR3aa: CACTGGNQPQHF; CDR3nt: TGTGCCTGTACAGGGGGAAATCAGCCCCAGCATTTT
j_gene: TRBJ2-5; abundance: NA; v_gene: TRBV5-1; d_gene: TRBD2; CDR3aa: CASSRGGTSGRRQTQYF; CDR3nt: TGCGCCAGCAGCCGTGGGGGGACTAGCGGGAGGAGACAGACCCAGTACTTC
j_gene: TRBJ1-2; abundance: few; v_gene: TRBV7-9; d_gene: NA; CDR3aa: CASSFTDSAYGYTF; CDR3nt: TGTGCCAGCAGCTTCACCGACTCCGCTTATGGCTACACCTTC
j_gene: TRBJ1-1; abundance: NA; v_gene: TRBV25-1; d_gene: NA; CDR3aa: CATTGNTEAFF; CDR3nt: TGTGCCACCACAGGGAACACTGAAGCTTTCTTT
j_gene: TRBJ1-2; abundance: NA; v_gene: TRBV27; d_gene: NA; CDR3aa: CASSLTGNTNYGYTF; CDR3nt: TGTGCCAGCAGTTTAACCGGGAATACTAACTATGGCTACACCTTC
j_gene: TRBJ2-3; abundance: NA; v_gene: TRBV15; d_gene: TRBD2; CDR3aa: CATSGGEGTDTQYF; CDR3nt: TGTGCCACCAGCGGAGGGGAGGGAACAGATACGCAGTATTTT
j_gene: TRBJ2-7; abundance: NA; v_gene: TRBV4-2; d_gene: TRBD2; CDR3aa: CASSQDLAVQEQYF; CDR3nt: TGTGCCAGCAGCCAAGATCTAGCGGTCCAAGAGCAGTACTTC
j_gene: TRBJ1-5; abundance: NA; v_gene: TRBV7-6; d_gene: NA; CDR3aa: CASSLSVREQPQHF; CDR3nt: TGTGCCAGCAGCTTATCGGTACGGGAACAGCCCCAGCATTTT
j_gene: TRBJ1-5; abundance: NA; v_gene: TRBV18; d_gene: NA; CDR3aa: CASSPEGNNQPQHF; CDR3nt: TGTGCCAGCTCACCTGAGGGAAACAATCAGCCCCAGCATTTT
j_gene: TRBJ1-4; abundance: NA; v_gene: TRBV6-6; d_gene: NA; CDR3aa: CASRPQVYEKLFF; CDR3nt: TGTGCCAGCAGGCCCCAGGTTTATGAAAAACTGTTTTTT
j_gene: TRBJ1-3; abundance: NA; v_gene: TRBV9; d_gene: NA; CDR3aa: CASSGAREGYDGNTIYF; CDR3nt: TGTGCCAGCAGCGGGGCCCGGGAGGGTTACGATGGAAACACCATATATTTT
j_gene: TRBJ1-2; abundance: NA; v_gene: TRBV28; d_gene: NA; CDR3aa: CASSTGQSYGYTF; CDR3nt: TGTGCCAGCAGCACCGGACAGAGCTATGGCTACACCTTC
j_gene: TRBJ1-1; abundance: NA; v_gene: TRBV15; d_gene: NA; CDR3aa: CATSLLNWNTEAFF; CDR3nt: TGTGCCACCAGCCTTCTAAATTGGAACACTGAAGCTTTCTTT
j_gene: TRBJ2-3; abundance: NA; v_gene: TRBV2; d_gene: TRBD2; CDR3aa: CASSAGYGLAGDTDTQYF; CDR3nt: TGTGCCAGCAGTGCCGGTTATGGACTAGCGGGGGACACAGATACGCAGTATTTT
j_gene: TRBJ2-6; abundance: NA; v_gene: TRBV28; d_gene: NA; CDR3aa: CASSPNSIGANVLTF; CDR3nt: TGTGCCAGCAGCCCCAACAGTATAGGGGCCAACGTCCTGACTTTC
j_gene: TRBJ1-4; abundance: NA; v_gene: TRBV4-3; d_gene: NA; CDR3aa: CASSQAWDVVGEKLFF; CDR3nt: TGCGCCAGCAGCCAGGCCTGGGACGTGGTGGGAGAAAAACTGTTTTTT
j_gene: TRBJ2-5; abundance: NA; v_gene: TRBV4-3; d_gene: NA; CDR3aa: CASSQDSIETQYF; CDR3nt: TGCGCCAGCAGCCAAGACAGCATAGAGACCCAGTACTTC
j_gene: TRBJ2-7; abundance: NA; v_gene: TRBV25-1; d_gene: NA; CDR3aa: CASSESWGYEQYF; CDR3nt: TGTGCCAGCAGTGAATCCTGGGGTTACGAGCAGTACTTC
j_gene: TRBJ1-5; abundance: NA; v_gene: TRBV28; d_gene: NA; CDR3aa: CASRGASNQPQHF; CDR3nt: TGTGCCAGCAGGGGGGCCAGCAATCAGCCCCAGCATTTT
j_gene: TRBJ1-2; abundance: once; v_gene: TRBV29-1; d_gene: NA; CDR3aa: CSVEGGYTF; CDR3nt: TGCAGCGTTGAAGGGGGCTACACCTTC
j_gene: TRBJ2-2; abundance: NA; v_gene: TRBV10-3; d_gene: TRBD2; CDR3aa: CAISYPGLAGNTGELFF; CDR3nt: TGTGCCATCAGTTACCCGGGACTAGCGGGAAACACCGGGGAGCTGTTTTTT
j_gene: TRBJ2-2; abundance: NA; v_gene: TRBV2; d_gene: NA; CDR3aa: CASTRYVVTGELFF; CDR3nt: TGTGCCAGCACGCGGTACGTGGTCACCGGGGAGCTGTTTTTT
j_gene: TRBJ2-7; abundance: NA; v_gene: TRBV15; d_gene: TRBD2; CDR3aa: CATSSGRGGSSGEQYF; CDR3nt: TGTGCCACCAGCAGTGGACGCGGGGGGTCCTCTGGGGAGCAGTACTTC
j_gene: TRBJ2-1; abundance: once; v_gene: TRBV11-3; d_gene: NA; CDR3aa: CASSPRGAGEQFF; CDR3nt: TGTGCCAGCAGCCCCAGAGGGGCCGGGGAGCAGTTCTTC
j_gene: TRBJ1-5; abundance: NA; v_gene: TRBV9; d_gene: NA; CDR3aa: CASSVRGDSPDQPQHF; CDR3nt: TGTGCCAGCAGCGTTCGGGGAGACAGTCCCGATCAGCCCCAGCATTTT
j_gene: TRBJ1-1; abundance: few; v_gene: TRBV30; d_gene: NA; CDR3aa: CAWSRGGYTEAFF; CDR3nt: TGTGCCTGGAGCCGAGGGGGGTACACTGAAGCTTTCTTT
j_gene: TRBJ2-7; abundance: NA; v_gene: TRBV7-9; d_gene: NA; CDR3aa: CASSPLDTDEQYF; CDR3nt: TGTGCCAGCAGCCCACTAGACACGGACGAGCAGTACTTC
j_gene: TRBJ2-5; abundance: NA; v_gene: TRBV5-4; d_gene: TRBD2; CDR3aa: CASSLSASGSVAQYF; CDR3nt: TGTGCCAGCAGCTTGTCGGCTAGCGGTTCAGTGGCCCAGTACTTC
j_gene: TRBJ2-3; abundance: NA; v_gene: TRBV4-3; d_gene: NA; CDR3aa: CASSQGAESPNTDTQYF; CDR3nt: TGCGCCAGCAGCCAAGGAGCTGAGTCCCCGAACACAGATACGCAGTATTTT
j_gene: TRBJ1-1; abundance: NA; v_gene: TRBV7-6; d_gene: NA; CDR3aa: CASSSPAGEAFF; CDR3nt: TGTGCCAGCAGCTCACCAGCGGGTGAAGCTTTCTTT
j_gene: TRBJ1-4; abundance: NA; v_gene: TRBV7-7; d_gene: NA; CDR3aa: CASSQDQSGEKLFF; CDR3nt: TGTGCCAGCAGCCAAGACCAAAGCGGGGAAAAACTGTTTTTT
j_gene: TRBJ1-2; abundance: once; v_gene: TRBV7-3; d_gene: NA; CDR3aa: CASSLDRRPNGYTF; CDR3nt: TGTGCCAGCAGCTTAGATAGGCGTCCGAATGGCTACACCTTC
j_gene: TRBJ2-1; abundance: NA; v_gene: TRBV5-6; d_gene: NA; CDR3aa: CASRTQLYNEQFF; CDR3nt: TGTGCCAGTCGGACACAATTGTACAATGAGCAGTTCTTC
j_gene: TRBJ1-6; abundance: few; v_gene: TRBV13; d_gene: NA; CDR3aa: CASSSDRNSPLHF; CDR3nt: TGTGCCAGCAGCTCGGACCGTAATTCACCCCTCCACTTT
j_gene: TRBJ2-2; abundance: NA; v_gene: TRBV11-3; d_gene: TRBD1; CDR3aa: CASSLAPGQGYTGELFF; CDR3nt: TGTGCCAGCAGCTTAGCACCGGGACAGGGCTACACCGGGGAGCTGTTTTTT
j_gene: TRBJ1-1; abundance: once; v_gene: TRBV2; d_gene: NA; CDR3aa: CASSPRGRTEAFF; CDR3nt: TGTGCCAGCAGTCCGCGTGGTCGAACTGAAGCTTTCTTT
j_gene: TRBJ2-2; abundance: NA; v_gene: TRBV7-3; d_gene: NA; CDR3aa: CASSSSWGQNTGELFF; CDR3nt: TGTGCCAGCAGCTCCTCTTGGGGACAGAACACCGGGGAGCTGTTTTTT
j_gene: TRBJ2-1; abundance: NA; v_gene: TRBV4-2; d_gene: NA; CDR3aa: CASSQDKLVNEQFF; CDR3nt: TGTGCCAGCAGCCAGGATAAACTAGTAAATGAGCAGTTCTTC
j_gene: TRBJ2-2; abundance: NA; v_gene: TRBV29-1; d_gene: NA; CDR3aa: CSVLGLLNTGELFF; CDR3nt: TGCAGCGTTTTGGGACTTCTGAACACCGGGGAGCTGTTTTTT
j_gene: TRBJ1-2; abundance: NA; v_gene: TRBV28; d_gene: NA; CDR3aa: CASRGYYGYTF; CDR3nt: TGTGCCAGCAGGGGCTACTATGGCTACACCTTC
j_gene: TRBJ2-2; abundance: NA; v_gene: TRBV6-5; d_gene: TRBD2; CDR3aa: CASSGTSGGIWELFF; CDR3nt: TGTGCCAGCAGTGGGACTAGCGGGGGGATCTGGGAGCTGTTTTTT
j_gene: TRBJ2-7; abundance: NA; v_gene: TRBV5-1; d_gene: NA; CDR3aa: CASSLEASGSSLGGYSYEQYF; CDR3nt: TGCGCCAGCAGCTTGGAGGCTTCGGGCTCGTCCCTAGGTGGATACTCCTACGAGCAGTACTTC
j_gene: TRBJ2-2; abundance: few; v_gene: TRBV2; d_gene: TRBD2; CDR3aa: CASSELVAGAGELFF; CDR3nt: TGTGCCAGCAGTGAACTAGTAGCGGGAGCCGGGGAGCTGTTTTTT
j_gene: TRBJ2-7; abundance: NA; v_gene: TRBV13; d_gene: TRBD2; CDR3aa: CASSLRKRGPDEQYF; CDR3nt: TGTGCCAGCAGCTTAAGGAAGCGGGGGCCCGACGAGCAGTACTTC
j_gene: TRBJ2-3; abundance: NA; v_gene: TRBV7-2; d_gene: NA; CDR3aa: CASSLAITATDTQYF; CDR3nt: TGTGCCAGCAGCTTAGCGATTACAGCCACAGATACGCAGTATTTT
j_gene: TRBJ2-7; abundance: NA; v_gene: TRBV21-1; d_gene: NA; CDR3aa: CASSKVRDFTLYEQYF; CDR3nt: TGTGCCAGCAGCAAAGTCCGGGACTTCACACTCTACGAGCAGTACTTC
j_gene: TRBJ1-6; abundance: NA; v_gene: TRBV2; d_gene: TRBD1; CDR3aa: CASRGDSSYNSPLHF; CDR3nt: TGTGCCAGCAGAGGGGACAGCTCCTATAATTCACCCCTCCACTTT
j_gene: TRBJ2-1; abundance: NA; v_gene: TRBV5-5; d_gene: NA; CDR3aa: CASSFQGYEQFF; CDR3nt: TGTGCCAGCAGCTTTCAGGGTTATGAGCAGTTCTTC